The 31 T cell receptor beta chains below come from one sample, sequenced in a study of T cell responses to AZD1222 COVID-19 vaccine (dated by TCRdb to the early 2020s). Library prep was done by the immunoSEQ multiplex PCR assay. Here the immuneACCESS table is served through TCRdb, limited to in-frame sequences with V and J called. Missing clones are a known gap in these copies; in checked studies unresolved V genes cover under half, and the rest lacks a known reason. In this sample the table shows 100,000 to 150,000 clones, around 84% of which occur a single time. The top ten hold less than 15% of the sample. The time point label of this sample denotes: baseline before first vaccination. The sequencing used peripheral blood, collected on day 0 of AZD1222 vaccination. All receptors come from an adult in good health.

V is TRBV7-8 and J is TRBJ1-1; possibly TRBD1 for D (5 bases). Germline CDR1 SGHVS, CDR2 FQNEAQ. The CDR3 covers 14 residues. Trimming cost V 5 bases and J 4 bases, with 14 bases left between them. For the CDR3, the DNA is TGTGCCAGCAGCAACAGGCGCGAGGGCACTGAAGCTTTCTTT. Translated, it gives CASSNRREGTEAFF.

The chain is built from TRBV10-3 and TRBJ1-4; D remains ambiguous. CDR3 length: 14 amino acids. Deletions cut 2 bases from V and 0 bases from J, with 4 bases between. CDR1 is ENHRY and CDR2 is SYGVKD in the germline V gene. CDR3 coding DNA: TGTGCCATCAGTGAGGGGTCAACTAATGAAAAACTGTTTTTT. Translation gives CAISEGSTNEKLFF.

V and J are TRBV24-1 and TRBJ2-7, with TRBD1 matching 9 bases. The J segment lost 3 bases and the V segment lost 3 bases, leaving 8 bases of the junction unmatched. In germline, CDR1 is KGHDR, CDR2 SFDVKD. CDR3 length equals 16 residues. For the CDR3, the DNA is TGTGCCACCAGTGATCTCCGCGGGACAGGGAGCTACGAGCAGTACTTC. Its translation: CATSDLRGTGSYEQYF.

This clone occurred a few times. For the CDR3, the DNA is TGTGCCAGTAGTACCAAGGGTGATTCACCCCTCCACTTT. This gives the protein CASSTKGDSPLHF. The V and J genes are TRBV19 and TRBJ1-6; D uncertain. CDR3 size: 13 residues. V lost 4 bases and J lost 8, with 9 bases in between. The germline CDR1 and CDR2 sequences are LNHDA and SQIVND (reference sequence). Full variable domain (outside the CDR3, taken from reference TRBV19 and TRBJ1-6): DGGITQSPKYLFRKEGQNVTLSCEQNLNHDAMYWYRQDPGQGLRLIYYSQIVNDFQKGDIAEGYSVSREKKESFPLTVTSAQKNPTAFYLCASSTKGDSPLHFGNGTRLTVT.

CDR3 bases: TGTGCCAGCAGCGCCGGGACAGGCGGGACCTACGAGCAGTACTTC. Its protein is CASSAGTGGTYEQYF. J is TRBJ2-7 and V is TRBV6-5; 8 bases fit TRBD1. CDR1 and CDR2 from the germline V gene are MNHEY and SVGAGI. Germline trimming cut 6 bases from V and 2 bases from J; bases unmatched to any gene: 9. The CDR3 contains 15 residues.

The V and J genes are TRBV6-5 and TRBJ1-3; perhaps TRBD1 as D (6 bases). The CDR3 sequence is 14 residues long. V lost 7 bases, J lost 2 bases, and 12 bases lay in between. Germline CDR1 and CDR2: MNHEY and SVGAGI. Written as DNA, the CDR3 is TGTGCCAGCAACCGGGACACTCCTGGAAACACCATATATTTT. Translation: CASNRDTPGNTIYF.

In its sample, this clone was seen once. The chain uses TRBV12-3 or TRBV12-4 and TRBJ2-1; 7 positions match TRBD2. The CDR3 covers 13 residues. With V trimmed by 6 bases and J by 10 bases, 9 bases remained unmatched. The chain's CDR3 is CASSPTSQTEQFF. The CDR3, as DNA: TGTGCCAGCAGCCCGACTAGCCAAACAGAGCAGTTCTTC.

This chain joins TRBV10-3 and TRBJ1-1; the D is unclear. The CDR3 sequence is 19 residues long. Trimming pared 0 bases from V and 1 base from J, leaving 21 bases between. CDR1 and CDR2 (germline): ENHRY, SYGVKD. The CDR3 DNA follows: TGTGCCATCAGTGAGTCGAAACCGGGGAACAATCGAAGGAACACTGAAGCTTTCTTT. This gives the protein CAISESKPGNNRRNTEAFF.

V usage is TRBV7-3 and J usage is TRBJ2-7, with 9 bases aligning to TRBD2. V lost 4 bases to trimming and J lost 6 bases; unmatched junction nucleotides: 7. There are 14 residues in the CDR3. Germline V gene lookup returns CDR1 SGHTA and CDR2 FQGTGA. The CDR3 protein is CASSSSGALSEQYF. The CDR3 DNA is TGTGCCAGCAGCTCTAGCGGGGCCCTGTCCGAGCAGTACTTC.

The genes are TRBV6-5 and TRBJ1-6; no clear D gene. Germline CDR1 is MNHEY and CDR2 is SVGAGI. V shed 5 bases and J shed 9 bases, with 11 bases lying between them. This CDR3 comprises 13 residues. The CDR3 nucleotides are TGTGCCAGCAGTCCTGGCCCCAGTTCACCCCTCCACTTT. Its translation: CASSPGPSSPLHF.

This clone was detected a few times. This CDR3 reads CASSHFGRALTGANVLTF. The CDR3 DNA follows: TGCGCCAGCAGCCATTTCGGGAGGGCCCTTACTGGGGCCAACGTCCTGACTTTC. The gene calls are TRBV4-1 and TRBJ2-6, with 8 bases aligning to TRBD2. V dropped 3 bases and J dropped 2; count of bases not matched to a gene: 9. This CDR3 spans 18 amino acids. Germline values: CDR1 MGHRA, CDR2 YSYEKL.

The chain carries TRBV10-1 and TRBJ2-2; TRBD1 matches 7 bases. Germline trimming cut 3 bases from V and 5 bases from J; bases unmatched to any gene: 12. This CDR3 is built from 17 residues. CDR1 and CDR2 from the germline V gene are WNHNN and SYGVQD (reference sequence). The CDR3 bases are TGCGCCAGCAGTGACCGCGGCCAGGGGGTGGGGACCGGGGAGCTGTTTTTT. Its translation is CASSDRGQGVGTGELFF.

J is TRBJ1-2 and V is TRBV19, with D maybe TRBD1 (5 bases). Trimming cost V 4 bases and J 7 bases, with 19 bases left between them. The germline V gene has CDR1 LNHDA and CDR2 SQIVND (reference sequence). CDR3 size: 15 residues. CDR3 coding DNA: TGTGCCAGTAGTAGACAGAGGAACAGCCTGTTTGGCTACACCTTC. Protein sequence: CASSRQRNSLFGYTF.

The chain links TRBV9 to TRBJ1-5; D is undetermined. Germline V gene sequence: CDR1 SGDLS, CDR2 YYNGEE. CDR3 size: 16 residues. Trimming took 0 bases from V and 4 from J, leaving 14 bases between them. CDR3 sequence: CASSVGIGGKNQPQHF. The CDR3 bases are TGTGCCAGCAGCGTAGGGATCGGAGGGAAGAATCAGCCCCAGCATTTT.

This clone appeared a single time. The chain recombines TRBV9 with TRBJ2-1; 7 nucleotides agree with TRBD1. Germline V CDR1 and CDR2: SGDLS, YYNGEE. The CDR3 runs to 15 residues. The V and J ends lost 3 bases and 4 bases, in that order; junction bases with no gene match: 7. The CDR3 here is CASSGGGAGYNEQFF. The CDR3 DNA reads TGTGCCAGCAGCGGAGGGGGCGCAGGATACAATGAGCAGTTCTTC.

The genes are TRBV19 and TRBJ1-5; D uncertain. Germline CDR1 reads LNHDA; CDR2 reads SQIVND (reference sequence). The V gene lost 6 bases and the J gene lost 2 bases, with 11 bases spanning the gap. The CDR3 covers 14 residues. The CDR3 DNA is TGTGCCAGTAGCCCACCCTCCGGCAATCAGCCCCAGCATTTT. This codes for CASSPPSGNQPQHF. The variable domain in full, completed from reference TRBV19 and TRBJ1-5, reads DGGITQSPKYLFRKEGQNVTLSCEQNLNHDAMYWYRQDPGQGLRLIYYSQIVNDFQKGDIAEGYSVSREKKESFPLTVTSAQKNPTAFYLCASSPPSGNQPQHFGDGTRLSIL.

The chain couples TRBV4-1 to TRBJ2-3; 8 bases line up with TRBD2. Germline V gene sequence: CDR1 MGHRA, CDR2 YSYEKL. CDR3 length: 15 amino acids. Trimming took 4 bases from V and 6 from J; bases not matched to a gene: 9. The CDR3 protein is CASSLIAGSRDTQYF. CDR3 coding DNA: TGCGCCAGCAGCCTAATAGCGGGGTCCCGGGATACGCAGTATTTT.

This clone was observed at least ten times. The chain combines TRBV28 with TRBJ1-1, with TRBD1 identical over 7 bases. The CDR3 loop spans 15 amino acids. Germline CDR1 is MDHEN and CDR2 is SYDVKM. The V gene end was trimmed by 5 bases and the J gene end by 0 bases; junction bases not matched to a gene: 6. This CDR3 is CASSPLQGLNTEAFF. CDR3 in DNA: TGTGCCAGCAGTCCACTACAGGGGTTGAACACTGAAGCTTTCTTT.

The chain joins TRBV6-1 to TRBJ2-6; TRBD1 matches at 10 bases. CDR1 is MNHNS, CDR2 SASEGT, per germline. The CDR3 totals 16 residues. Unmatched junction bases numbered 4, after V lost 4 bases and J lost 4 bases. The CDR3 loop is CASSVRQGAGANVLTF. CDR3 nucleotides: TGTGCCAGCAGTGTCCGACAGGGGGCAGGGGCCAACGTCCTGACTTTC.

The V call is TRBV5-4, the J call TRBJ2-3; TRBD2 is a possible D gene (6 bases). Germline V gives CDR1 SGHNT, CDR2 YYREEE (reference sequence). CDR3 length equals 16 residues. Trimming left V 1 base short and J 0 bases short, with 12 bases between. The CDR3 loop is CASSLKGGISTDTQYF. CDR3 coding DNA: TGTGCCAGCAGCTTGAAAGGCGGGATCAGCACAGATACGCAGTATTTT.

The chain combines TRBV5-4 with TRBJ2-5, with 12 bases aligning to TRBD1. J gave up 5 bases and V 1 base, and 6 bases lay outside the gene matches. This CDR3 contains 16 residues. Germline CDR1 is SGHNT and CDR2 is YYREEE (reference sequence). The CDR3 DNA reads as TGTGCCAGCAGCTTGTCGGGGACAGGGGGCGCGGAGACCCAGTACTTC. Its translation: CASSLSGTGGAETQYF.

This rearrangement joins TRBV19 to TRBJ1-3, with D maybe TRBD1 (5 bases). CDR1 and CDR2 (germline): LNHDA, SQIVND (reference sequence). This CDR3 comprises 16 residues. V lost 0 bases and J lost 2, with 11 bases in between. In DNA form, the CDR3 reads TGTGCCAGTAGTATAGATGGGGCCGGTACTGGAAACACCATATATTTT. It is translated as CASSIDGAGTGNTIYF. The whole variable domain, remainder taken from reference TRBV19 and TRBJ1-3, is DGGITQSPKYLFRKEGQNVTLSCEQNLNHDAMYWYRQDPGQGLRLIYYSQIVNDFQKGDIAEGYSVSREKKESFPLTVTSAQKNPTAFYLCASSIDGAGTGNTIYFGEGSWLTVV.

The chain employs TRBV7-2 and TRBJ2-7; possibly TRBD2 for D (5 bases). This CDR3 is 12 amino acids long. Between the trimmed V and J ends, which lost 5 bases and 3 bases, there was a span of 8 bases. Per the germline V gene, CDR1 is SGHTA and CDR2 is FQGNSA. The CDR3 here is CASSKDYYEQYF. The CDR3 nucleotides are TGTGCCAGCAGCAAAGACTACTACGAGCAGTACTTC.

V and J are TRBV5-1 and TRBJ1-2; 9 bases match TRBD1. Germline-derived CDR1 and CDR2 are SGHRS and YFSETQ. This CDR3 is 14 amino acids long. Unmatched junction bases numbered 9, after V lost 4 bases and J lost 8 bases. The CDR3: CASSPGQGGRGYTF. Here the CDR3 DNA reads TGCGCCAGCAGCCCGGGACAGGGAGGAAGAGGCTACACCTTC.

The chain links TRBV5-5 to TRBJ2-7; no clear D. The germline V gene encodes CDR1 SGHKS and CDR2 YYEKEE (reference sequence). V shed 0 bases and J shed 4 bases, with 11 bases lying between them. The CDR3 sequence is 14 residues long. The DNA for the CDR3 is TGTGCCAGCAGCTTGGTCGGTTTCTCGTACGAGCAGTACTTC. Residues: CASSLVGFSYEQYF. Full variable domain (remainder filled in from reference TRBV5-5 and TRBJ2-7): DAGVTQSPTHLIKTRGQQVTLRCSPISGHKSVSWYQQVLGQGPQFIFQYYEKEERGRGNFPDRFSARQFPNYSSELNVNALLLGDSALYLCASSLVGFSYEQYFGPGTRLTVT.

This clone was detected once. V is TRBV7-2 and J is TRBJ1-2; D unresolved. The germline V gene encodes CDR1 SGHTA and CDR2 FQGNSA. CDR3 length: 13 residues. Trimming removed 3 bases from V and 3 bases from J, with 8 bases in between. The CDR3 nucleotides read TGTGCCAGCAGCTTGCGCTCTGACTATGGCTACACCTTC. This translates into CASSLRSDYGYTF. Using reference TRBV7-2 and TRBJ1-2 for the parts outside the CDR3, the full variable domain is GAGVSQSPSNKVTEKGKDVELRCDPISGHTALYWYRQSLGQGLEFLIYFQGNSAPDKSGLPSDRFSAERTGGSVSTLTIQRTQQEDSAVYLCASSLRSDYGYTFGSGTRLTVV.

The chain carries TRBV7-3 and TRBJ1-6; D unresolved. V gave up 1 base and J gave up 6 bases, with 1 base separating them. The CDR3 is made up of 12 amino acids. Germline-derived CDR1 and CDR2 are SGHTA and FQGTGA. CDR3 nucleotide sequence: TGTGCCAGCAGCTTAATTAATTCACCCCTCCACTTT. As protein: CASSLINSPLHF.

The chain has TRBV9 and TRBJ2-5; 13 nucleotides align to TRBD2. CDR1 and CDR2 from the germline V gene are SGDLS and YYNGEE. The trim removed 2 bases at V and 5 bases at J, leaving 9 bases unmatched. This CDR3 contains 17 residues. The CDR3 region is CASSVYPGLAGEETQYF. The CDR3 DNA reads TGTGCCAGCAGCGTTTACCCCGGACTAGCGGGAGAGGAGACCCAGTACTTC.

This sequence joins TRBV6-5 and TRBJ2-2; TRBD1 might be the D (5 bases). The V gene lost 2 bases and the J gene lost 5 bases, with 6 bases spanning the gap. The CDR3 loop spans 13 amino acids. Germline CDR1 MNHEY, CDR2 SVGAGI. The CDR3: CASSYRGTGELFF. CDR3 DNA sequence: TGTGCCAGCAGTTACAGGGGAACCGGGGAGCTGTTTTTT.

V and J are TRBV5-1 and TRBJ2-1; D not certain. Germline values: CDR1 SGHRS, CDR2 YFSETQ. V dropped 6 bases and J dropped 2 bases, with 15 bases sitting between them. This CDR3 comprises 15 residues. The CDR3 region has the DNA TGCGCCAGCACCCAAGGTTGGGGTGCCTACAATGAGCAGTTCTTC. As protein: CASTQGWGAYNEQFF.

The rearrangement joins TRBV9 to TRBJ1-4, with TRBD1 as a possible D gene (5 bases). CDR3 length: 16 amino acids. Trimming stripped 0 bases from V and 7 bases from J, with 16 bases between. Germline lookup yields CDR1 SGDLS and CDR2 YYNGEE. CDR3 in amino acids: CASSVEAGPTLEKLFF. The CDR3 DNA is TGTGCCAGCAGCGTAGAAGCAGGGCCTACCCTTGAAAAACTGTTTTTT.